This is a list of T cell receptor beta chains from one sample in a study of blood T cell repertoires in COVID-19. Using immunoSEQ multiplex PCR, the repertoire was profiled, and TCRdb retains in-frame clones only, with some absent. The table has approximately 110,000 clones, roughly 88% seen once. Sequencing used peripheral blood. Every receptor here comes from a woman aged 50 to 65 with active or convalescent COVID-19. The CDR3 runs from the conserved cysteine through the conserved F or W. The D gene is left open where the match is weak. Size tells how often a clone was seen (once, few, many) or the class of an expanded clone, and some rows leave it out.

j_call: TRBJ1-2; v_call: TRBV5-1; d_call: NA; cdr3_length: 16; clone_size: NA; cdr3_aa: CASSFSGGALNYGYTF; cdr3_nt: TGCGCCAGCAGCTTCTCTGGGGGGGCTTTGAACTATGGCTACACCTTC
j_call: TRBJ2-5; v_call: TRBV3-1/TRBV3-2; d_call: TRBD2; cdr3_length: 12; clone_size: NA; cdr3_aa: CASSQARGGQYF; cdr3_nt: TGTGCCAGCAGCCAAGCTCGGGGGGGCCAGTACTTC
j_call: TRBJ1-2; v_call: TRBV7-9; d_call: TRBD1; cdr3_length: 15; clone_size: NA; cdr3_aa: CASSPGTGVDYGYTF; cdr3_nt: TGTGCCAGCAGCCCGGGGACAGGGGTGGACTATGGCTACACCTTC
j_call: TRBJ2-3; v_call: TRBV24-1; d_call: NA; cdr3_length: 14; clone_size: NA; cdr3_aa: CATSDPVSTDTQYF; cdr3_nt: TGTGCCACCAGTGATCCTGTTAGCACAGATACGCAGTATTTT
j_call: TRBJ1-2; v_call: TRBV5-6; d_call: NA; cdr3_length: 14; clone_size: NA; cdr3_aa: CASSLAKGGVGYTF; cdr3_nt: TGTGCCAGCAGCTTGGCCAAGGGAGGGGTTGGCTACACCTTC
j_call: TRBJ1-1; v_call: TRBV7-2; d_call: TRBD1; cdr3_length: 15; clone_size: NA; cdr3_aa: CASSGRQGAVTEAFF; cdr3_nt: TGTGCCAGCAGCGGACGACAGGGGGCGGTCACTGAAGCTTTCTTT
j_call: TRBJ1-2; v_call: TRBV7-2; d_call: TRBD1; cdr3_length: 14; clone_size: once; cdr3_aa: CASSPDRQGGGYTF; cdr3_nt: TGTGCCAGCAGCCCGGACAGACAGGGGGGCGGCTACACCTTC
j_call: TRBJ1-4; v_call: TRBV18; d_call: NA; cdr3_length: 15; clone_size: NA; cdr3_aa: CASSREQATNEKLFF; cdr3_nt: TGTGCCAGCTCACGGGAGCAGGCAACTAATGAAAAACTGTTTTTT
j_call: TRBJ1-2; v_call: TRBV29-1; d_call: NA; cdr3_length: 14; clone_size: NA; cdr3_aa: CSVQGTIGGYGYTF; cdr3_nt: TGCAGCGTTCAGGGGACAATAGGGGGCTATGGCTACACCTTC
j_call: TRBJ1-2; v_call: TRBV21-1; d_call: NA; cdr3_length: 16; clone_size: NA; cdr3_aa: CASRDSLLRGNYGYTF; cdr3_nt: TGTGCCAGCAGGGATTCCCTCTTAAGGGGGAACTATGGCTACACCTTC
j_call: TRBJ1-2; v_call: TRBV28; d_call: TRBD1; cdr3_length: 12; clone_size: NA; cdr3_aa: CAGQGGNYGYTF; cdr3_nt: TGTGCTGGACAGGGGGGTAACTATGGCTACACCTTC
j_call: TRBJ2-3; v_call: TRBV25-1; d_call: TRBD2; cdr3_length: 16; clone_size: NA; cdr3_aa: CASSAKAGVITDTQYF; cdr3_nt: TGTGCCAGCAGTGCGAAAGCGGGAGTTATAACAGATACGCAGTATTTT
j_call: TRBJ2-1; v_call: TRBV5-1; d_call: TRBD2; cdr3_length: 14; clone_size: NA; cdr3_aa: CASTGLAGHNEQFF; cdr3_nt: TGCGCCAGCACGGGACTAGCGGGGCACAATGAGCAGTTCTTC